The subject of this entry is one T cell receptor (beta chain). TCRdb passed the 5' RACE reads through MiXCR, listing each CDR3 protein once. The table records 510,000 or so distinct CDR3 sequences, around 15% of them present only once. The data were taken from a study of identical twins. This sample also belongs to another study, concerning yellow fever vaccine responses in identical twins.

This TCR derives from a woman aged 18-35 years in good health. Sequenced: CD4+ T cells sorted from blood.

The DNA for the CDR3 is TGTGCCACCGTAGCCGGGACAGGCCCTCACGAGCAGTACGTC. It codes for CATVAGTGPHEQYV. The chain combines TRBV10-3 with TRBJ2-7; TRBD1 aligns across 8 bases. Germline CDR1 and CDR2: ENHRY and SYGVKD. The CDR3 consists of 14 residues. The V and J ends lost 10 bases and 5 bases, in that order; junction bases with no gene match: 13.